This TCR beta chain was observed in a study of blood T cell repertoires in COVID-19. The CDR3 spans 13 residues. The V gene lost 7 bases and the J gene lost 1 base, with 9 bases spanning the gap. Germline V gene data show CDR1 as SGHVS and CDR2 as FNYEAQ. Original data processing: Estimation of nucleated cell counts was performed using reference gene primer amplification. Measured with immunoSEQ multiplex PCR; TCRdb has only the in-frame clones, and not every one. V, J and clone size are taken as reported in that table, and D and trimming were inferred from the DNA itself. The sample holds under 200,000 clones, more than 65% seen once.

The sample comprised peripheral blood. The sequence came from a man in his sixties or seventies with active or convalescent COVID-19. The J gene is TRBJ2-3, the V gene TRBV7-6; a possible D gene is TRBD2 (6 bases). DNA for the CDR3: TGTGCCAGCAAGCCGGGAGGCACAGATACGCAGTATTTT. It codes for CASKPGGTDTQYF.